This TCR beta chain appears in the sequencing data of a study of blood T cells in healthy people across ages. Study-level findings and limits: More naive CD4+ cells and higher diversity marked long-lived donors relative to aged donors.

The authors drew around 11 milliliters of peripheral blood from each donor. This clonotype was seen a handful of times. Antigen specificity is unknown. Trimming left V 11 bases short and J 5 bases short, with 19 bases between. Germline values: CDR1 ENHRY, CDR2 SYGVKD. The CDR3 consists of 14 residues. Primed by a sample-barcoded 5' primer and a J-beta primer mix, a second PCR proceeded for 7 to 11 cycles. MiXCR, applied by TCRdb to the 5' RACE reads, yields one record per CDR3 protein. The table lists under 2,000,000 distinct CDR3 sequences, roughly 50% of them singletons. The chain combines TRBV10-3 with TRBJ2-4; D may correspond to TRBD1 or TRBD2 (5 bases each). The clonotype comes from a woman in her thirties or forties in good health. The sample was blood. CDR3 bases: TGTGCCGTAGCAAGGACTGGGACCGAAAACATTCAGTACTTC. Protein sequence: CAVARTGTENIQYF.